This T cell receptor (beta chain) was retrieved from a study of beta chain features in type 1 diabetes. General study results and limits: The naive, central memory and Treg TCRB repertoires showed an apparent similarity that was greater among patients than among healthy donors.

Trimming pared 0 bases from V and 9 bases from J, leaving 13 bases between. CDR3 length equals 14 residues. Germline loops: CDR1 SGHDT, CDR2 YYEEEE. Of the isolated RNA, all was reverse transcribed, and so the sequenced material was expressed TCRB transcripts. Using immunoSEQ multiplex PCR, the repertoire was profiled, and TCRdb retains in-frame clones only, with some absent. The sample yields about 620,000 clones, around 15% seen once. Remarks on this clone: What it recognizes is unknown.

The single heparinised draw taken from each donor contained about 100 mL of blood on average. Sort purity for all populations was recorded as exceeding 98%. V and J are TRBV5-6 and TRBJ2-1, with D tentatively TRBD2 (5 bases). The TCR comes from a young man in good health. Sequencing input: naive CD4+ T cells from blood. CDR3 region: CASSLALGRAEQFF. The DNA of the CDR3 is TGTGCCAGCAGCTTGGCGTTAGGGAGAGCTGAGCAGTTCTTC.